Below, 9 T cell receptor beta chains from the same sample are listed, as sequenced in a study of cytomegalovirus exposure and HLA in healthy donors. Both 60 Vbeta primers and 13 Jbeta primers went into the PCR. Clones were sequenced by immunoSEQ multiplex PCR, and TCRdb holds only the in-frame ones, with some missing. The data show some 200,000 clones, under 80% seen once. Sequences were obtained from PBMCs. The receptors stem from a girl aged 2-9 years in good health and CMV-seronegative.

J is TRBJ2-6 and V is TRBV30; D call uncertain. CDR1 is GTSNPN, CDR2 SVGIG, per germline (reference sequence). Trimming removed 1 base from V and 1 base from J, with 11 bases in between. The CDR3 is 16 amino acids. The CDR3 DNA reads TGTGCCTGGAGTGCCTACTTCCGGTCTGGGGCCAACGTCCTGACTTTC. Translated: CAWSAYFRSGANVLTF.

The rearrangement joins TRBV4-2 to TRBJ2-1, with D maybe TRBD1 (6 bases). The CDR3 extends over 16 amino acids. V was clipped by 1 base and J by 0 bases, with 10 bases between them. The germline gives CDR1 LGHNA, CDR2 YNFKEQ. CDR3 sequence reads: CASSQGGLGSYNEQFF. The DNA of the CDR3 is TGTGCCAGCAGCCAAGGGGGGCTGGGCTCCTACAATGAGCAGTTCTTC.

V is TRBV4-1 and J is TRBJ1-6; 7 bases are a match to TRBD1. CDR3 length equals 13 residues. Germline V gene sequence: CDR1 MGHRA, CDR2 YSYEKL. Germline trimming cut 5 bases from V and 9 bases from J; bases unmatched to any gene: 4. The CDR3 sequence: CASSKTGLSPLHF. For the CDR3, the DNA is TGCGCCAGCAGCAAGACAGGGCTTTCACCCCTCCACTTT.

The CDR3 bases are TGTGCCAGCGGTAGACTAGAGGAGGAGACCCAGTACTTC. It yields the protein CASGRLEEETQYF. This chain links TRBV5-4 with TRBJ2-5; the D gene is possibly TRBD2 (6 bases). Germline loops: CDR1 SGHNT, CDR2 YYREEE (reference sequence). There are 13 residues in the CDR3. Between the trimmed V and J ends, which lost 7 bases and 5 bases, there was a span of 15 bases.

This sequence joins TRBV7-8 and TRBJ2-5; 8 nucleotides agree with TRBD2. V trimming: 4 bases; J trimming: 2 bases; junction bases outside the gene matches: 6. Germline CDR1 reads SGHVS; CDR2 reads FQNEAQ. The CDR3 is made up of 15 amino acids. The CDR3 region is CASSSGGAHQETQYF. DNA of the CDR3: TGTGCCAGCAGCTCGGGGGGGGCGCATCAAGAGACCCAGTACTTC. The full variable domain, in which reference TRBV7-8 and TRBJ2-5 provide the parts outside the CDR3, is GAGVSQSPRYKVAKRGQDVALRCDPISGHVSLFWYQQALGQGPEFLTYFQNEAQLDKSGLPSDRFFAERPEGSVSTLKIQRTQQEDSAVYLCASSSGGAHQETQYFGPGTRLLVL.

The V and J genes are TRBV5-1 and TRBJ2-7; TRBD2 might be the D (6 bases). CDR1 is SGHRS, CDR2 YFSETQ, per germline. V lost 0 bases and J 9 bases, leaving 22 bases between the germline ends. CDR3 length: 16 amino acids. CDR3 in amino acids: CASSLAWGESRLGQYF. The CDR3 nucleotides are TGCGCCAGCAGCTTGGCCTGGGGGGAAAGTCGCTTAGGGCAGTACTTC.

The chain combines TRBV7-8 with TRBJ2-7; 8 nucleotides match TRBD1. The germline V gene has CDR1 SGHVS and CDR2 FQNEAQ. The CDR3 sequence is 13 residues long. Trimming removed 7 bases from V and 4 bases from J; junction bases left unmatched: 6. CDR3 coding DNA: TGTGCCAGCACCCCCCGGGACAGGTACGAGCAGTACTTC. Translating it yields CASTPRDRYEQYF.

This clone was detected once. V is TRBV7-9 and J is TRBJ2-7, with D possibly TRBD2 on 7 matching bases. CDR1 is SEHNR and CDR2 is FQNEAQ in the germline V gene (reference sequence). The CDR3 extends over 16 amino acids. V was shortened by 1 base and J by 2 bases, with 15 bases between the two germline ends. In DNA form, the CDR3 reads TGTGCCAGCAGCTTAGGGGGGCTAGCGGAGCCCTACGAGCAGTACTTC. Protein: CASSLGGLAEPYEQYF.

The chain joins TRBV5-4 to TRBJ2-5; TRBD2 might be the D (6 bases). Germline V gene lookup returns CDR1 SGHNT and CDR2 YYREEE (reference sequence). The V end was cut by 5 bases, the J end by 5 bases, with 25 bases between. The CDR3 is 17 amino acids. DNA for the CDR3: TGTGCCAGCAGTTCCTCCAACCTGGGGGGTGAGCTTGAGACCCAGTACTTC. Its protein product is CASSSSNLGGELETQYF.